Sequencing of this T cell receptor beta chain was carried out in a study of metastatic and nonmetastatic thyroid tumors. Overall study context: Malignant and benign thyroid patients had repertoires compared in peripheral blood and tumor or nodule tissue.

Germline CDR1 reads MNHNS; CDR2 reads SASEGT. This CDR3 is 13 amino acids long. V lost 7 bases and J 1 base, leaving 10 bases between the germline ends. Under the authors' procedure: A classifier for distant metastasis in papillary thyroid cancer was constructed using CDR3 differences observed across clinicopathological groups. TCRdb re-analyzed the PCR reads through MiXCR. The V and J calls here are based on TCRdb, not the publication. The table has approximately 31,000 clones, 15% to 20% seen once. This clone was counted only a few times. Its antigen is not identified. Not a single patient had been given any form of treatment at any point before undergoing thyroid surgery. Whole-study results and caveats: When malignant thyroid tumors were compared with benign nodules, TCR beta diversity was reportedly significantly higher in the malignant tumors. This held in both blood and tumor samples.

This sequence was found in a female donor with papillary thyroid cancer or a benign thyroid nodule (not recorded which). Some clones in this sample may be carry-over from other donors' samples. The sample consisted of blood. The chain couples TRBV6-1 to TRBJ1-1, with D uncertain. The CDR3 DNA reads TGTGCCAGCAACGCAGGCCCGAACACTGAAGCTTTCTTT. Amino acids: CASNAGPNTEAFF.